This record concerns one T cell receptor (beta chain) sequence. This entry is derived from a study of T cells in Graves' hyperthyroidism and ophthalmopathy. Researchers took RNA transcripts and amplified the TCR beta CDR3 regions from them. Primed by the HTBI set, a first-round RT-PCR was run on the TCR CDR3. TCRdb itself ran the multiplex PCR reads through MiXCR, one entry per CDR3 protein. The profile shows under 300,000 distinct CDR3 sequences, 25% to 30% of them singletons. The TCR sequence derives from a man aged 35 to 55 with Graves' hyperthyroidism that later progressed to Graves' ophthalmopathy. The sequencing input was blood.

The CDR3 bases are TGCAGCGTTGAGGAAGGGGATGACTATGGCTACACCTTC. This codes for CSVEEGDDYGYTF. The chain is built from TRBV29-1 and TRBJ1-2, with TRBD1 as a possible D gene (5 bases). The CDR3 is made up of 13 amino acids. Trimming cost V 3 bases and J 3 bases, with 11 bases left between them. The germline gives CDR1 SQVTM, CDR2 ANQGSEA.